This T cell receptor beta chain was recorded in a study of blood T cell repertoires in COVID-19. Study-level information: Sources were T cells, B-cell-depleted T cells, or PBMCs; the material itself was cDNA or gDNA.

Assignments of participants to cohorts depended upon their own reported clinical history. Authors' processing steps: Researchers report that nucleated cell counts were estimated from reference gene primer amplification. Only in-frame clones appear in the TCRdb table, and some are missing; sequencing was by immunoSEQ multiplex PCR. From that table come the V and J calls and clone size; the DNA was used to work out D and trimming. The sample carries more than 150,000 clones, 80% to 85% recorded once. Trimming cost V 4 bases and J 9 bases; bases outside gene matches: 11. CDR1 and CDR2 from the germline V gene are KGHSH and LQKENI. The CDR3 covers 15 residues.

The source of this sequence is an older woman who had recovered from COVID-19. The sample was PBMCs or T cells enriched from blood (not recorded which). The genes are TRBV18 and TRBJ1-1; TRBD1 matches 10 bases. The CDR3 nucleotides are TGTGCCAGCTCACAAGGGACAGGGGCCGAGAGGAAAGCTTTCTTT. This encodes CASSQGTGAERKAFF.